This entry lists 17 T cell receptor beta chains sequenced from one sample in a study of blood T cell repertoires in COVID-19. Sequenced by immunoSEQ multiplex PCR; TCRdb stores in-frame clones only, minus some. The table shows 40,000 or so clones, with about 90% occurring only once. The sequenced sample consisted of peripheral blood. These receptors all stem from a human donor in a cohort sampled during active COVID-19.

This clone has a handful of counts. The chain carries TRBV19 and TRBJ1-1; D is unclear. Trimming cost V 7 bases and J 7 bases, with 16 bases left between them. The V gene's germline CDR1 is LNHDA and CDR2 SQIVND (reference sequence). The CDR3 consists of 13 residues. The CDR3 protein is CASKLRTRGEAFF. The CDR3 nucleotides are TGTGCCAGTAAATTGCGGACCCGGGGTGAAGCTTTCTTT.

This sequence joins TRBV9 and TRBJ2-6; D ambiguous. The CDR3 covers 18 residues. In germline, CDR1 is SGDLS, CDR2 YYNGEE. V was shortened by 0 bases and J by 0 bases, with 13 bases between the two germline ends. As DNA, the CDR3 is TGTGCCAGCAGCGTAGTTTCGGTGTTATCCTCTGGGGCCAACGTCCTGACTTTC. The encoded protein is CASSVVSVLSSGANVLTF.

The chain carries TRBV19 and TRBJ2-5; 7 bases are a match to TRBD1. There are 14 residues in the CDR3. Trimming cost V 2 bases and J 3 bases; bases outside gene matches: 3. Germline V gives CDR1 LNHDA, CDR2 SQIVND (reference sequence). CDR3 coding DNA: TGTGCCAGTAGTATAACAACAGGGGAAGAGACCCAGTACTTC. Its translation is CASSITTGEETQYF. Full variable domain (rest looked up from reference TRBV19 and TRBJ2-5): DGGITQSPKYLFRKEGQNVTLSCEQNLNHDAMYWYRQDPGQGLRLIYYSQIVNDFQKGDIAEGYSVSREKKESFPLTVTSAQKNPTAFYLCASSITTGEETQYFGPGTRLLVL.

In nucleotides, the CDR3 is TGTGCCAGCAAGACAGGGGGGAACTATGGCTACACCTTC. It specifies CASKTGGNYGYTF. This sequence joins TRBV28 and TRBJ1-2, with 9 bases lining up with TRBD1. Per the germline V gene, CDR1 is MDHEN and CDR2 is SYDVKM. The CDR3 has 13 amino acids. The ends lost 7 bases at V and 2 bases at J; junction bases unmatched: 2.

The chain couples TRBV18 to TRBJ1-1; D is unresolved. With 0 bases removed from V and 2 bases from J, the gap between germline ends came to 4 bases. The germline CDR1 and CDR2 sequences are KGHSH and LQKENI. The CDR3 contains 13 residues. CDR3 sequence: CASSPPTNTEAFF. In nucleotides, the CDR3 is TGTGCCAGCTCACCACCTACTAACACTGAAGCTTTCTTT.

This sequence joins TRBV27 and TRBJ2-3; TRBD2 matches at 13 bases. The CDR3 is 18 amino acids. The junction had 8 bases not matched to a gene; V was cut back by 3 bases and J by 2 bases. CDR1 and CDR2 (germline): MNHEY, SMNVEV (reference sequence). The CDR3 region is CASSFLSLAGGSTDTQYF. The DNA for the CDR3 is TGTGCCAGCAGTTTTCTTTCACTAGCGGGAGGGTCCACAGATACGCAGTATTTT.

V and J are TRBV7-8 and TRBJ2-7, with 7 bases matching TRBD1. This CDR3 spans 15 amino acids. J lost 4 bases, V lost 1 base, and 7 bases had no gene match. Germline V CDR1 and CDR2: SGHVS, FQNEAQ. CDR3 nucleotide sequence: TGTGCCAGCAGCTTAGGGGGGACAGCAACTTACGAGCAGTACTTC. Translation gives CASSLGGTATYEQYF.

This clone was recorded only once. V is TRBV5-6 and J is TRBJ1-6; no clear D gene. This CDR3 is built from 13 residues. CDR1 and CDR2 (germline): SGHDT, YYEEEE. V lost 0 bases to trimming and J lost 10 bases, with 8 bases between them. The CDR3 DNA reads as TGTGCCAGCAGCTTGGGCGGGAGCTCACCCCTCCACTTT. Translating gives CASSLGGSSPLHF.

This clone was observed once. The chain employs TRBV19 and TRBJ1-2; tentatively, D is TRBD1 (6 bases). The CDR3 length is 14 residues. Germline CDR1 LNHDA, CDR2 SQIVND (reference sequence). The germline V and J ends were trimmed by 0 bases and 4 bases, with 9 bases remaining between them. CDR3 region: CASSIDGGTYGYTF. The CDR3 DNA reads TGTGCCAGTAGTATAGATGGGGGCACCTATGGCTACACCTTC.

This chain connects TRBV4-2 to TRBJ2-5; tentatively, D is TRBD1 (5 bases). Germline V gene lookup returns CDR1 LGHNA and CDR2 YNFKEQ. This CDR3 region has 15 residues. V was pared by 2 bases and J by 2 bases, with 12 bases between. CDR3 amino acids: CASSQRRGSQETQYF. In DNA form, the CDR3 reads TGTGCCAGCAGCCAAAGAAGGGGCAGTCAAGAGACCCAGTACTTC.

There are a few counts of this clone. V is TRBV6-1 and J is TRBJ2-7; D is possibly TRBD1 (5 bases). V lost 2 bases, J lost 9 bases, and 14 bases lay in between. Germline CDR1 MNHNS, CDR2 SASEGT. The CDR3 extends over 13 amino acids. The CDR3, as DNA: TGTGCCAGCAGTGAACTCCAGGGTTCGGGGCAGTACTTC. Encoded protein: CASSELQGSGQYF.

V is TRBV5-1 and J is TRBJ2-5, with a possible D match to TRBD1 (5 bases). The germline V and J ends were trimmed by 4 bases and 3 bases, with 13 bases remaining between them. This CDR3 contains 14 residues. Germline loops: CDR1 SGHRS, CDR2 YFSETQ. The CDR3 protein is CASSHPGRKETQYF. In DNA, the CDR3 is TGCGCCAGCAGCCACCCAGGGCGCAAAGAGACCCAGTACTTC.

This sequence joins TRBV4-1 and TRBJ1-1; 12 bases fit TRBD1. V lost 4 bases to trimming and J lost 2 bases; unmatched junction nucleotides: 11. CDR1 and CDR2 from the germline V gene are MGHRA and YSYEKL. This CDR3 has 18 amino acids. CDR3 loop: CASSLFHGDRGRNTEAFF. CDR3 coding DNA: TGCGCCAGCAGCCTCTTTCATGGGGACAGGGGGCGAAACACTGAAGCTTTCTTT.

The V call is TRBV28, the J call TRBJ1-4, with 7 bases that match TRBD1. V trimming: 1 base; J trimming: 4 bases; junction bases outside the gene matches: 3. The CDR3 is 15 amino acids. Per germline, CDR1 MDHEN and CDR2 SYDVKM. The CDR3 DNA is TGTGCCAGCAGTTTATTGGGGACAGTTAATGAAAAACTGTTTTTT. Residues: CASSLLGTVNEKLFF.

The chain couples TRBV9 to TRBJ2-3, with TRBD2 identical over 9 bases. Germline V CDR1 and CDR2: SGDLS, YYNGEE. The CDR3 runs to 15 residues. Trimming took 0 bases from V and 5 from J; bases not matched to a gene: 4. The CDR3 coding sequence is TGTGCCAGCAGCGTAGGCGGGAGGGCCGGAGATACGCAGTATTTT. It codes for CASSVGGRAGDTQYF.

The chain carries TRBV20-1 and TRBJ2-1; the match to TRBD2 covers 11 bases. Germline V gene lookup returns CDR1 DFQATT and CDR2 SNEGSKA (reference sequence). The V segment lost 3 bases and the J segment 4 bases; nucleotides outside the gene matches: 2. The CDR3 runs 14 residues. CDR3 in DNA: TGCAGTGCTAGTAGCGGGAGGGCGTACAATGAGCAGTTCTTC. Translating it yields CSASSGRAYNEQFF.

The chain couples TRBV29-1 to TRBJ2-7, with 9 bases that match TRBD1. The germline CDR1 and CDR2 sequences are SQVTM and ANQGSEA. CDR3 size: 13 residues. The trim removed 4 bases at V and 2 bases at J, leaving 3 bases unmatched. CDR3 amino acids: CSVGTGETYEQYF. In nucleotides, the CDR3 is TGCAGCGTTGGGACAGGGGAAACCTACGAGCAGTACTTC.